The clone carrying this T cell receptor (beta chain) was recorded many times. Its specificity is unknown. The data belong to a study of T cells in Graves' hyperthyroidism and ophthalmopathy. Regarding the study as a whole: A 13 V-J signature model discriminated ophthalmopathy versus stable hyperthyroidism.

Template material for amplifying TCR beta CDR3 regions consisted of RNA transcripts. The TCR CDR3 first-round RT-PCR relied on the HTBI primer set. TCRdb independently ran MiXCR on the multiplex PCR reads; one entry per CDR3 protein. The sample includes 300,000 to 450,000 distinct CDR3 sequences, 15% to 20% of them seen just once. This CDR3 is built from 12 residues. The germline V and J ends were trimmed by 0 bases and 8 bases, with 5 bases remaining between them. Germline-derived CDR1 and CDR2 are LGHNT and FRNRAP. Disease lasting under 3 months, a NOSPECS grade of at least 4, and a Clinical Activity Score of at least 3 were features of the ophthalmopathy patients. Reasons for excluding patients were uncontrolled infection, other autoimmune disease, pregnancy or lactation.

Sample: blood. V and J are TRBV12-5 and TRBJ2-1; no reliable D call. The sequence derives from a woman aged 40 to 55 with Graves' ophthalmopathy. CDR3 nucleotide sequence: TGTGCTAGTGGTTTGGTAATAGATGAGCAGTTCTTC. Residues: CASGLVIDEQFF.